Each of the 22 T cell receptor beta chains below was sequenced from the same sample in a study of OX40 agonist ivuxolimab in advanced cancers. Assay used: immunoSEQ multiplex PCR; TCRdb lists only in-frame clones, some missing. The sample holds more than 30,000 clones, about 85% seen once. Sequenced material: CD4+ or CD8+ T cells sorted from blood, taken in a trial of the OX40 agonist ivuxolimab. All receptors derive from an adult with an advanced solid tumor such as melanoma, head and neck, liver or kidney cancer.

CDR3 nucleotides: TGCGCCAGCAGCCCAACTAGCGGCCAAGAGACCCAGTACTTC. This translates into CASSPTSGQETQYF. The chain combines TRBV5-1 with TRBJ2-5; 8 bases fit TRBD2. Germline loops: CDR1 SGHRS, CDR2 YFSETQ. The trim removed 4 bases at V and 1 base at J, leaving 3 bases unmatched. This CDR3 contains 14 residues.

The genes are TRBV29-1 and TRBJ2-2; the D gene is possibly TRBD2 (7 bases). This CDR3 has 15 amino acids. The V gene lost 5 bases and the J gene lost 6 bases, with 19 bases spanning the gap. CDR1 and CDR2 (germline): SQVTM, ANQGSEA. CDR3 in amino acids: CSVQLGGAWSGELFF. CDR3 nucleotide sequence: TGCAGCGTTCAGCTGGGGGGGGCGTGGTCCGGGGAGCTGTTTTTT.

The chain carries TRBV28 and TRBJ1-2; no clear D gene. Trimming cost V 1 base and J 0 bases, with 6 bases left between them. CDR3 length equals 14 residues. The germline V gene has CDR1 MDHEN and CDR2 SYDVKM. CDR3 protein: CASSLFRANYGYTF. The CDR3 DNA reads as TGTGCCAGCAGTTTATTTCGAGCTAACTATGGCTACACCTTC.

This chain links TRBV14 with TRBJ1-3; 9 positions match TRBD1. The CDR3 is made up of 16 amino acids. Germline lookup yields CDR1 SGHDN and CDR2 FVKESK. The J segment lost 5 bases and the V segment lost 2 bases, leaving 7 bases of the junction unmatched. The CDR3 nucleotides are TGTGCCAGCAGCCAATTGACAGGGGGTAAAAGAAACACCATATATTTT. Its translation: CASSQLTGGKRNTIYF.

The chain uses TRBV4-1 and TRBJ2-2; 9 positions match TRBD1. The CDR3 contains 17 residues. The germline V gene has CDR1 MGHRA and CDR2 YSYEKL. The junction had 12 bases not matched to a gene; V was cut back by 5 bases and J by 5 bases. Written as DNA, the CDR3 is TGCGCCAGCAGCGCCTTTGTCAGGACAGGGGTAACCGGGGAGCTGTTTTTT. The encoded protein is CASSAFVRTGVTGELFF.

The gene calls are TRBV9 and TRBJ2-1; 8 positions match TRBD1. The CDR3 contains 13 residues. Germline CDR1 is SGDLS and CDR2 is YYNGEE. V gave up 3 bases and J gave up 6 bases; unmatched junction bases: 2. CDR3 nucleotide sequence: TGTGCCAGCAGCGCGACAGGGGTCAATGAGCAGTTCTTC. Protein product: CASSATGVNEQFF. Looking up the rest from reference TRBV9 and TRBJ2-1 gives the full variable domain: DSGVTQTPKHLITATGQRVTLRCSPRSGDLSVYWYQQSLDQGLQFLIQYYNGEERAKGNILERFSAQQFPDLHSELNLSSLELGDSALYFCASSATGVNEQFFGPGTRLTVL.

The chain links TRBV28 to TRBJ2-3; D uncertain. Germline V CDR1 and CDR2: MDHEN, SYDVKM. The CDR3 runs 14 residues. V lost 6 bases to trimming and J lost 4 bases, with 14 bases between them. The CDR3 sequence is CASSSFRRADTQYF. In DNA, the CDR3 is TGTGCCAGCAGCAGTTTTCGTAGAGCAGATACGCAGTATTTT.

The CDR3 DNA reads TGTGCCAGCAGCCAAAGGGGGACAGGGGACTACGAGCAGTACTTC. Its translation: CASSQRGTGDYEQYF. This rearrangement joins TRBV7-9 to TRBJ2-7; 10 nucleotides line up with TRBD1. CDR1 SEHNR and CDR2 FQNEAQ come from the germline V gene (reference sequence). With V trimmed by 5 bases and J by 3 bases, 7 bases remained unmatched. This CDR3 region has 15 residues.

The chain couples TRBV6-6 to TRBJ2-3, with D perhaps TRBD1 (5 bases). V shed 6 bases and J shed 0 bases, with 16 bases lying between them. Germline V lookup: CDR1 MNHNY, CDR2 SVGAGI (reference sequence). The CDR3 is 16 amino acids. The CDR3 DNA reads as TGTGCCAGCAGCCTCGCTGACAGCCTTAGCACAGATACGCAGTATTTT. This sequence encodes CASSLADSLSTDTQYF.

In its sample, this clone was seen once. The chain combines TRBV5-1 with TRBJ1-4; 7 bases are a match to TRBD1. Germline CDR1 reads SGHRS; CDR2 reads YFSETQ. The CDR3 consists of 13 residues. V lost 4 bases and J lost 8; bases outside the gene matches: 5. The CDR3 nucleotides read TGCGCCAGCAGCACAGGGGCGTCAGAAAAACTGTTTTTT. Protein product: CASSTGASEKLFF.

This clone was seen a handful of times. V and J are TRBV14 and TRBJ2-5; D gene ambiguous. The ends were cut back, 1 base at V and 5 bases at J, with 17 bases in the middle. The germline CDR1 and CDR2 sequences are SGHDN and FVKESK. This CDR3 region has 16 residues. CDR3 coding DNA: TGTGCCAGCAGCCAAGTAGAGTGGCATCTACAGGAGACCCAGTACTTC. Translation: CASSQVEWHLQETQYF.

The rearrangement uses TRBV7-6 and TRBJ2-3, with 10 bases that match TRBD2. Germline trimming cut 5 bases from V and 4 bases from J; bases unmatched to any gene: 6. This CDR3 region has 15 residues. Germline CDR1 is SGHVS and CDR2 is FNYEAQ. Written as DNA, the CDR3 is TGTGCCAGCAGCCCTAGCGGGGGTTTTTCAGATACGCAGTATTTT. This gives the protein CASSPSGGFSDTQYF.

This chain joins TRBV7-2 and TRBJ2-1, with 7 bases identical to TRBD1. The CDR3 is 13 residues long. Germline-derived CDR1 and CDR2 are SGHTA and FQGNSA. J lost 8 bases, V lost 2 bases, and 3 bases had no gene match. The CDR3 region is CASSLRQGYEQFF. The CDR3 bases are TGTGCCAGCAGCTTAAGACAGGGCTATGAGCAGTTCTTC.

For the CDR3, the DNA is TGTGCCAGTTCCGTTACAGGGTTCTCCTACGAGCAGTACTTC. This gives the protein CASSVTGFSYEQYF. The chain links TRBV7-2 to TRBJ2-7; D is perhaps TRBD1 (6 bases). The CDR3 is 14 residues long. Germline-derived CDR1 and CDR2 are SGHTA and FQGNSA. V was clipped by 9 bases and J by 0 bases, with 15 bases between them.

CDR3 residues: CASSQFRDRGTKNIQYF. The CDR3 coding sequence is TGCGCCAGCAGTCAATTCCGGGACAGGGGTACCAAAAACATTCAGTACTTC. The V call is TRBV23-1, the J call TRBJ2-4; 10 bases are shared with TRBD1. TRBV23-1 is identified as an open reading frame with a role that is uncertain. The CDR3 is 17 residues long. The V and J ends lost 1 base and 2 bases, in that order; junction bases with no gene match: 5.

The V gene is TRBV20-1, the J gene TRBJ2-1; D is unresolved. V shed 6 bases and J shed 5 bases, with 5 bases lying between them. This CDR3 is built from 10 residues. CDR1 DFQATT and CDR2 SNEGSKA come from the germline V gene (reference sequence). The CDR3 region has the DNA TGCAGTGCCAGTGACAATGAGCAGTTCTTC. Its translation is CSASDNEQFF.

The chain is built from TRBV15 and TRBJ2-3, with a possible D match to TRBD2 (6 bases). V lost 2 bases and J 3 bases, leaving 15 bases between the germline ends. The CDR3 is made up of 16 amino acids. CDR1 and CDR2 from the germline V gene are LNHNV and YYDKDF (reference sequence). The CDR3 here is CATSRSSVLATDTQYF. In DNA form, the CDR3 reads TGTGCCACCAGCAGATCTAGCGTCCTAGCTACAGATACGCAGTATTTT.

CDR3 sequence: CASSDSTRSPLHF. CDR3 coding DNA: TGTGCCAGCAGTGACTCGACTCGTTCACCCCTCCACTTT. The genes are TRBV6-4 and TRBJ1-6, with D hard to call. The germline V gene encodes CDR1 MRHNA and CDR2 SNTAGT. The CDR3 runs 13 residues. V was shortened by 0 bases and J by 9 bases, with 6 bases between the two germline ends.

CDR3 amino acids: CASSFYTDYGYTF. The CDR3 bases are TGCGCCAGCAGCTTTTATACAGACTATGGCTACACCTTC. This chain joins TRBV5-1 and TRBJ1-2; D is undetermined. CDR1 and CDR2 from the germline V gene are SGHRS and YFSETQ. Trimming took 2 bases from V and 3 from J, leaving 8 bases between them. The CDR3 length is 13 residues. The whole variable domain, filled in from reference TRBV5-1 and TRBJ1-2, reads KAGVTQTPRYLIKTRGQQVTLSCSPISGHRSVSWYQQTPGQGLQFLFEYFSETQRNKGNFPGRFSGRQFSNSRSEMNVSTLELGDSALYLCASSFYTDYGYTFGSGTRLTVV.

The chain joins TRBV15 to TRBJ2-6; D remains unclear. CDR3 length equals 14 residues. Between the trimmed V and J ends, which lost 5 bases and 2 bases, there was a span of 7 bases. Per germline, CDR1 LNHNV and CDR2 YYDKDF (reference sequence). The chain's CDR3 is CATSLKAGANVLTF. The CDR3 region has the DNA TGTGCCACCAGCCTTAAGGCTGGGGCCAACGTCCTGACTTTC.

The V and J genes are TRBV7-9 and TRBJ2-3, with D unclear. This CDR3 comprises 13 residues. Deletions cut 2 bases from V and 4 bases from J, with 7 bases between. The germline CDR1 and CDR2 sequences are SEHNR and FQNEAQ (reference sequence). CDR3 amino acids: CASSLNLADTQYF. The DNA for the CDR3 is TGTGCCAGCAGCTTAAATTTGGCAGATACGCAGTATTTT.

The chain links TRBV18 to TRBJ1-4; D not resolved. The V and J ends lost 1 base and 0 bases respectively, with 9 bases between them. CDR1 and CDR2 from the germline V gene are KGHSH and LQKENI. The CDR3 has 16 amino acids. The CDR3: CASSPLLETTNEKLFF. CDR3 DNA: TGTGCCAGCTCACCACTCCTAGAAACAACTAATGAAAAACTGTTTTTT. The whole variable domain, remainder taken from reference TRBV18 and TRBJ1-4, is NAGVMQNPRHLVRRRGQEARLRCSPMKGHSHVYWYRQLPEEGLKFMVYLQKENIIDESGMPKERFSAEFPKEGPSILRIQQVVRGDSAAYFCASSPLLETTNEKLFFGSGTQLSVL.